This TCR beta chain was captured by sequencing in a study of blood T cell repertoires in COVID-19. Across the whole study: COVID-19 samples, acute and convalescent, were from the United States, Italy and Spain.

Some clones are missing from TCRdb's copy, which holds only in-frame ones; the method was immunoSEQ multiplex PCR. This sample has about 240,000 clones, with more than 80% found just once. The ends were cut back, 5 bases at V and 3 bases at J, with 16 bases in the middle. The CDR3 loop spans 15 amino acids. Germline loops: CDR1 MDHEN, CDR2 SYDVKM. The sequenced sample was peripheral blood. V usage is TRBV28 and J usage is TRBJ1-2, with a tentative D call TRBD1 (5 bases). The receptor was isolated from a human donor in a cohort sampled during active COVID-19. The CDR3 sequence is CASSPGGGKDYGYTF. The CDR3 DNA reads TGTGCCAGCAGTCCTGGGGGAGGGAAGGACTATGGCTACACCTTC.